The 9 T cell receptor beta chains given below trace back to one sample, sequenced in a study of regulatory T cells in long-lasting Graves disease. Time point specified: newly diagnosed GD, antithyroid drugs for less than 3 months. Researchers made the TCR library from RNA that was extracted from PBMCs. Relying on iRepertoire HTBI primers and Arm-PCR of CDR3 regions, the team built TCR beta libraries. TCRdb processed the multiplex PCR reads anew with MiXCR; each CDR3 protein has one entry. The sample holds 360,000 or so distinct CDR3 sequences, about 11% seen once. This same sample was also part of a study on T cells in Graves' hyperthyroidism and ophthalmopathy.

The material was peripheral blood mononuclear cells (PBMCs), obtained at new diagnosis, from a patient treated with antithyroid drugs. Receptors originate from a woman aged 18-30 years with Graves disease.

Worth noting for this clonotype: The likely explanation is a read error, given a far larger clone one base away. V is TRBV7-8 and J is TRBJ2-3; no reliable D call. The J call may be in error: the DNA end matches TRBJ1-5 better. Germline CDR1 is SGHVS and CDR2 is FQNEAQ. This CDR3 comprises 11 residues. This chain's CDR3 is CASRRLGTQHF. Here the CDR3 DNA reads TGTGCCAGCCGAAGGTTAGGTACGCAGCATTTT.

This sequence joins TRBV10-3 and TRBJ1-1; 9 bases map to TRBD1. The CDR3 runs to 16 residues. Trimming at V came to 4 bases and at J to 6 bases, leaving 12 bases not matched to a gene. Germline V CDR1 and CDR2: ENHRY, SYGVKD. DNA for the CDR3: TGTGCCATCAGTGGTTCGAGGGACAGGGTAGGCTCTGAAGCTTTCTTT. It translates to CAISGSRDRVGSEAFF.

This clonotype occurred many times. The V and J genes are TRBV29-1 and TRBJ2-4; a weak D match, TRBD1 (5 bases). The CDR3 is made up of 12 amino acids. Per germline, CDR1 SQVTM and CDR2 ANQGSEA. Between the trimmed V and J ends, which lost 1 base and 6 bases, there was a span of 7 bases. CDR3 DNA sequence: TGCAGCGTTGAAGGGGGCAGAAACATTCAGTACTTC. It codes for CSVEGGRNIQYF.

The table lists this clonotype with many counts. V gene TRBV28 combines with J gene TRBJ2-3, with D possibly being TRBD1 (5 bases). The CDR3 is 17 residues long. The germline gives CDR1 MDHEN, CDR2 SYDVKM. Between the trimmed V and J ends, which lost 3 bases and 0 bases, there was a span of 16 bases. The CDR3 protein is CASSFNPTVSSTDTQYF. CDR3 in DNA: TGTGCCAGCAGTTTCAATCCGACAGTGTCTAGCACAGATACGCAGTATTTT.

Worth noting for this clonotype: Germline is not matched at one junction end, which may reflect a read error. V gene TRBV11-2 combines with J gene TRBJ2-1; 13 positions agree with TRBD2. Germline V gives CDR1 SGHAT, CDR2 FQNNGV. The CDR3 sequence is 17 residues long. In DNA, the CDR3 is TGCGCCAGCAGCTTGACTAGCGGGAGGCTAACCTACAATGAGCAGTTCTTC. Translation gives CASSLTSGRLTYNEQFF.

This clonotype occurred many times. The chain has TRBV5-1 and TRBJ1-2; D ambiguous. The germline V and J ends were trimmed by 3 bases and 6 bases, with 15 bases remaining between them. The CDR3 length is 14 residues. Germline V gene lookup returns CDR1 SGHRS and CDR2 YFSETQ. CDR3 protein: CASSSVAGSDGYTF. The CDR3 DNA follows: TGCGCCAGCAGCTCCGTGGCAGGAAGCGATGGCTACACCTTC.

This clonotype was observed many times. The CDR3 is CASSYGRVYEQYV. The DNA of the CDR3 is TGTGCCAGCAGTTACGGCAGGGTCTACGAGCAGTACGTC. This chain links TRBV6-2 or TRBV6-3 with TRBJ2-7; maybe TRBD1 (5 bases). The CDR3 runs 13 residues. The V gene's germline CDR1 is MNHEY and CDR2 SVGEGT. With 2 bases removed from V and 3 bases from J, the gap between germline ends came to 8 bases.

This clonotype was seen a few times. V is TRBV18 and J is TRBJ1-4; D gene uncertain. The CDR3 loop spans 15 amino acids. The germline V and J ends were trimmed by 1 base and 6 bases, with 12 bases remaining between them. Germline values: CDR1 KGHSH, CDR2 LQKENI. Written as DNA, the CDR3 is TGTGCCAGCTCACCACGGATAGGAAAGGATGAAAAACTGTTTTTT. It codes for CASSPRIGKDEKLFF.

In this sample, this clonotype turned up a few times. V and J are TRBV7-9 and TRBJ2-7; TRBD2 agrees at 7 bases. The CDR3 covers 12 residues. V was pared by 10 bases and J by 7 bases, with 10 bases of the junction left unmatched. Germline values: CDR1 SEHNR, CDR2 FQNEAQ (reference sequence). The CDR3 region has the DNA TGTGCCACCCAGCGGGATACTCGGGAGCAGTACTTC. Protein sequence: CATQRDTREQYF.